These T cell receptor beta chains were read from a single sample in a study of blood T cell repertoires in COVID-19. Clones were read by immunoSEQ multiplex PCR, and TCRdb kept only the in-frame ones, dropping some. The data hold about 340,000 clones, with approximately 87% observed a single time. Material for sequencing was peripheral blood. These receptors came from a woman between 50 and 59 years old with COVID-19, enrolled during active disease. CDR3s include the opening cysteine and the closing phenylalanine or tryptophan. Fields, in order: V gene, D gene, clone size, J gene, CDR3 DNA, CDR3 protein. The D gene is left open where the match is weak. For some rows the clone size is stated as once, few or many, or as a class when expanded; others skip it.

V gene: TRBV19; D gene: TRBD1; clone size: .; J gene: TRBJ1-6; CDR3 DNA: TGTGCCAGTAGTAGGACAGGGGAAAGTAATTCACCCCTCCACTTT; CDR3 protein: CASSRTGESNSPLHF
V gene: TRBV6-6; D gene: TRBD2; clone size: .; J gene: TRBJ2-1; CDR3 DNA: TGTGCCAGCAGTCCGGGACTAGCGGTAAACAATGAGCAGTTCTTC; CDR3 protein: CASSPGLAVNNEQFF
V gene: TRBV21-1; D gene: .; clone size: .; J gene: TRBJ2-5; CDR3 DNA: TGTGCCAGCAGCCAACAAGGGGGCAGGGGTAGGAATCAAGAGACCCAGTACTTC; CDR3 protein: CASSQQGGRGRNQETQYF
V gene: TRBV18; D gene: .; clone size: once; J gene: TRBJ1-3; CDR3 DNA: TGTGCCAGCTCACCCGAACGGTACTCTGGAAACACCATATATTTT; CDR3 protein: CASSPERYSGNTIYF
V gene: TRBV20-1; D gene: .; clone size: .; J gene: TRBJ1-6; CDR3 DNA: TGCAGTGCTAGTCCTCAGGGGTCCGAATCACCCCTCCACTTT; CDR3 protein: CSASPQGSESPLHF
V gene: TRBV18; D gene: TRBD2; clone size: few; J gene: TRBJ2-2; CDR3 DNA: TGTGCCAGCACGGGGACTAGCGGGAGTAGAGGAGAGCTGTTTTTT; CDR3 protein: CASTGTSGSRGELFF
V gene: TRBV4-3; D gene: .; clone size: .; J gene: TRBJ2-2; CDR3 DNA: TGCGCCAGCAGCCAAGCCGGGACACCCACCGGGGAGCTGTTTTTT; CDR3 protein: CASSQAGTPTGELFF
V gene: TRBV5-1; D gene: .; clone size: .; J gene: TRBJ2-7; CDR3 DNA: TGCGCCAGCAGCTTTGGGGGCAACGAGCAGTACTTC; CDR3 protein: CASSFGGNEQYF
V gene: TRBV7-8; D gene: TRBD1; clone size: .; J gene: TRBJ1-1; CDR3 DNA: TGTGCCAGCAGCTTGACAGGGGGGGGCACTGAAGCTTTCTTT; CDR3 protein: CASSLTGGGTEAFF
V gene: TRBV3-1/TRBV3-2; D gene: .; clone size: .; J gene: TRBJ1-2; CDR3 DNA: TGTGCCAGCAGGCGGGAAAATTCGAATGGCTACACCTTC; CDR3 protein: CASRRENSNGYTF
V gene: TRBV30; D gene: .; clone size: .; J gene: TRBJ1-1; CDR3 DNA: TGTGCCTGGAGTGGGACAGCCCGCACTGAAGCTTTCTTT; CDR3 protein: CAWSGTARTEAFF
V gene: TRBV10-1; D gene: .; clone size: .; J gene: TRBJ2-5; CDR3 DNA: TGCGCCAGCAGTGCAGAGAACAGCCAAGAGACCCAGTACTTC; CDR3 protein: CASSAENSQETQYF
V gene: TRBV5-1; D gene: .; clone size: .; J gene: TRBJ2-3; CDR3 DNA: TGCGCCAGCAGGTACGGGGGCACAGATACGCAGTATTTT; CDR3 protein: CASRYGGTDTQYF
V gene: TRBV24-1; D gene: TRBD1; clone size: .; J gene: TRBJ2-1; CDR3 DNA: TGTGCCACCAGTGGGACAGGGGGAAGCTACAATGAGCAGTTCTTC; CDR3 protein: CATSGTGGSYNEQFF
V gene: TRBV18; D gene: .; clone size: .; J gene: TRBJ2-3; CDR3 DNA: TGTGCCAGCTCACCATTGATTGTGGCTCAGGGATTAGATACGCAGTATTTT; CDR3 protein: CASSPLIVAQGLDTQYF
V gene: TRBV18; D gene: TRBD1; clone size: .; J gene: TRBJ2-5; CDR3 DNA: TGTGCCAGCTCACCACCGGGACAGGTTTGGTACCAAGAGACCCAGTACTTC; CDR3 protein: CASSPPGQVWYQETQYF
V gene: TRBV19; D gene: .; clone size: .; J gene: TRBJ1-1; CDR3 DNA: TGTGCCAGTAGTATTGGGGTTGGGCAGGGGATCTCTGAAGCTTTCTTT; CDR3 protein: CASSIGVGQGISEAFF
V gene: TRBV3-1/TRBV3-2; D gene: .; clone size: .; J gene: TRBJ1-5; CDR3 DNA: TGTGCCAGCAGCCAACAGGGTTTTCAGCCCCAGCATTTT; CDR3 protein: CASSQQGFQPQHF
V gene: TRBV2; D gene: TRBD1; clone size: once; J gene: TRBJ2-2; CDR3 DNA: TGTGCCAGCAGTCAACAGGGGGGGAACACCGGGGAGCTGTTTTTT; CDR3 protein: CASSQQGGNTGELFF
V gene: TRBV30; D gene: .; clone size: many; J gene: TRBJ1-6; CDR3 DNA: TGTGCCTGGAGGAGTACCGGGGATTCACCCCTCCACTTT; CDR3 protein: CAWRSTGDSPLHF
V gene: TRBV10-2; D gene: TRBD1; clone size: .; J gene: TRBJ1-5; CDR3 DNA: TGCGCCAGCAGAGGGACAGGGGCTCTCAATCAGCCCCAGCATTTT; CDR3 protein: CASRGTGALNQPQHF
V gene: TRBV6-2/TRBV6-3; D gene: TRBD2; clone size: few; J gene: TRBJ2-7; CDR3 DNA: TGTGCCAGCAGCCTACTAGCGGGAGGGCCACACGAGCAGTACTTC; CDR3 protein: CASSLLAGGPHEQYF
V gene: TRBV3-1/TRBV3-2; D gene: TRBD2; clone size: .; J gene: TRBJ2-1; CDR3 DNA: TGTGCCAGCAGCCCCCCTAGCGGAGTCTACAATGAGCAGTTCTTC; CDR3 protein: CASSPPSGVYNEQFF
V gene: TRBV30; D gene: .; clone size: .; J gene: TRBJ1-5; CDR3 DNA: TGTGCCTGGAGTGCCCTAACTCGGGAGCCCCAGCATTTT; CDR3 protein: CAWSALTREPQHF
V gene: TRBV5-1; D gene: .; clone size: .; J gene: TRBJ1-5; CDR3 DNA: TGCGCCAGCAGCTTAGATCTCAGGGCCGTTAGCAATCAGCCCCAGCATTTT; CDR3 protein: CASSLDLRAVSNQPQHF
V gene: TRBV18; D gene: TRBD1; clone size: .; J gene: TRBJ1-4; CDR3 DNA: TGTGCCAGCTCACCACCCGTGACAGGGGAAAAACTGTTTTTT; CDR3 protein: CASSPPVTGEKLFF